These 4 T cell receptor beta chains originate from one sample sequenced in a study of cytomegalovirus exposure and HLA in healthy donors. 13 Jbeta primers and 60 Vbeta primers were used for the PCR. TCRdb keeps only in-frame clones here, not all; method: immunoSEQ multiplex PCR. The table shows approximately 160,000 clones, with over 65% occurring only once. Sequenced: PBMCs. All receptors come from a woman aged 40 to 49 in good health and CMV-seropositive.

This chain connects TRBV7-3 to TRBJ2-3; 7 bases match TRBD1. The trim removed 4 bases at V and 2 bases at J, leaving 6 bases unmatched. The CDR3 sequence is 15 residues long. Germline CDR1 and CDR2: SGHTA and FQGTGA. The CDR3 DNA sequence: TGTGCCAGCAGCTCAAGGGGACAGAACACAGATACGCAGTATTTT. It translates to CASSSRGQNTDTQYF.

This clone was seen just once. V and J are TRBV4-3 and TRBJ2-6; no clear D gene. The V gene lost 1 base and the J gene lost 4 bases, with 5 bases spanning the gap. In germline, CDR1 is LGHNA, CDR2 YSLEER. The CDR3 extends over 14 amino acids. This CDR3 reads CASSQVAGANVLTF. CDR3 nucleotides: TGCGCCAGCAGCCAAGTGGCCGGGGCCAACGTCCTGACTTTC.

V gene TRBV28 combines with J gene TRBJ1-5; possible D gene TRBD1, 5 bases. Trimming stripped 8 bases from V and 3 bases from J, with 17 bases between. This CDR3 spans 15 amino acids. Germline V gives CDR1 MDHEN, CDR2 SYDVKM. The CDR3 nucleotides read TGTGCCAGCGGCGCCGGGGGAGGAACCAATCAGCCCCAGCATTTT. Residues: CASGAGGGTNQPQHF.

CDR3 residues: CASSFLSTGGEQYF. Written as DNA, the CDR3 is TGTGCCAGCAGTTTCCTTTCGACGGGTGGCGAGCAGTACTTC. This sequence joins TRBV6-5 and TRBJ2-7; D is unresolved. Germline V CDR1 and CDR2: MNHEY, SVGAGI. There are 14 residues in the CDR3. The V end lost 4 bases, the J end lost 6 bases, and 16 bases lay between the germline ends.